These 26 T cell receptor beta chains originate from one sample sequenced in a study of cytomegalovirus exposure and HLA in healthy donors. Primers included in the PCR were 60 Vbeta and 13 Jbeta primers. Profiled with immunoSEQ multiplex PCR; TCRdb holds only in-frame clones, not every one. Listed are approximately 190,000 clones; approximately 6.5% falls within the top ten. The sample consisted of PBMCs. All receptors come from a man aged 30 to 45 in good health and CMV-seronegative.

This chain connects TRBV25-1 to TRBJ2-3, with TRBD2 identical over 14 bases. V shed 4 bases and J 0 bases; nucleotides not matched to a gene: 6. The germline gives CDR1 MGHDK, CDR2 SYGVNS. This CDR3 comprises 18 residues. The CDR3 sequence: CASSGSGTSGSSTDTQYF. The CDR3 DNA sequence: TGTGCCAGCAGTGGCTCCGGGACTAGCGGGAGCAGCACAGATACGCAGTATTTT.

The chain has TRBV29-1 and TRBJ2-3, with 9 bases identical to TRBD2. J lost 1 base, V lost 6 bases, and 5 bases had no gene match. The CDR3 is 14 residues long. Germline CDR1 reads SQVTM; CDR2 reads ANQGSEA. CDR3 nucleotides: TGCAGCGTATCCTTAGCGGGAGGCACAGATACGCAGTATTTT. It translates to CSVSLAGGTDTQYF.

The chain links TRBV27 to TRBJ2-7; 11 bases agree with TRBD2. This CDR3 has 18 residues. Germline CDR1 is MNHEY and CDR2 is SMNVEV (reference sequence). V gave up 7 bases and J gave up 0 bases; unmatched junction bases: 14. The CDR3 nucleotides are TGTGCCAGCAAAGGCGCTAGCGGGAGGTCGGCGGACTCCTACGAGCAGTACTTC. Residues: CASKGASGRSADSYEQYF.

This chain joins TRBV28 and TRBJ1-3; D is uncertain. The length of the CDR3 is 19 residues. Germline CDR1 reads MDHEN; CDR2 reads SYDVKM. V lost 0 bases and J 0 bases, leaving 18 bases between the germline ends. CDR3 nucleotide sequence: TGTGCCAGCAGTTTATGGTCCGGGCAGCGGTACATCTCTGGAAACACCATATATTTT. It translates to CASSLWSGQRYISGNTIYF.

The V call is TRBV11-2, the J call TRBJ2-2, with 7 bases fitting TRBD1. The CDR3 consists of 15 residues. V lost 7 bases to trimming and J lost 0 bases; unmatched junction nucleotides: 5. Germline loops: CDR1 SGHAT, CDR2 FQNNGV. CDR3 nucleotides: TGTGCCAGCACCTCCGGGACAGCGAACACCGGGGAGCTGTTTTTT. It codes for CASTSGTANTGELFF.

The rearrangement joins TRBV5-1 to TRBJ1-1, with TRBD1 identical over 7 bases. Germline CDR1 and CDR2: SGHRS and YFSETQ. V was pared by 2 bases and J by 1 base, with 5 bases of the junction left unmatched. The CDR3 runs to 15 residues. The CDR3 sequence: CASSFLGGSNTEAFF. CDR3 in DNA: TGCGCCAGCAGCTTCTTAGGGGGCTCGAACACTGAAGCTTTCTTT.

This sequence joins TRBV28 and TRBJ2-1, with 8 bases lining up with TRBD2. CDR1 is MDHEN, CDR2 SYDVKM, per germline. CDR3 length: 16 residues. V lost 5 bases and J lost 7; bases outside the gene matches: 13. Here the CDR3 DNA reads TGTGCCAGCAGTAGTGGGGCAGCGGGAGACGGTAATGAGCAGTTCTTC. Protein sequence: CASSSGAAGDGNEQFF.

The V gene is TRBV30, the J gene TRBJ2-5; 10 positions agree with TRBD2. Germline assignment: CDR1 GTSNPN and CDR2 SVGIG (reference sequence). V lost 0 bases, J lost 4 bases, and 2 bases stayed unmatched. The CDR3 loop spans 14 amino acids. CDR3 sequence reads: CAWSVAGGPETQYF. The CDR3 DNA reads as TGTGCCTGGAGTGTAGCGGGGGGGCCAGAGACCCAGTACTTC.

The CDR3 spells CASSFLPGTGLNEKLFF. CDR3 DNA sequence: TGTGCCAGTAGTTTTCTGCCAGGGACAGGGCTTAATGAAAAACTGTTTTTT. This rearrangement joins TRBV19 to TRBJ1-4; TRBD1 matches 9 bases. Germline values: CDR1 LNHDA, CDR2 SQIVND (reference sequence). This CDR3 region has 17 residues. V lost 5 bases and J lost 4; bases outside the gene matches: 11.

V usage is TRBV15 and J usage is TRBJ1-5; D unclear. Trimming pared 4 bases from V and 6 bases from J, leaving 7 bases between. CDR3 length: 12 amino acids. Germline CDR1 LNHNV, CDR2 YYDKDF (reference sequence). The CDR3 nucleotides are TGTGCCACCAGCACCGGGTTTCAGCCCCAGCATTTT. Translated: CATSTGFQPQHF.

The chain is built from TRBV7-9 and TRBJ2-5; a weak D match, TRBD1 (6 bases). V was pared by 5 bases and J by 9 bases, with 16 bases between. This CDR3 is 13 amino acids long. CDR1 is SEHNR, CDR2 FQNEAQ, per germline (reference sequence). The CDR3 sequence is CASSPRDTRAQYF. The CDR3 DNA reads TGTGCCAGCAGCCCACGGGACACCCGGGCCCAGTACTTC.

The rearrangement uses TRBV5-1 and TRBJ2-5, with 10 bases identical to TRBD2. Unmatched junction bases numbered 4, after V lost 0 bases and J lost 2 bases. The CDR3 contains 16 residues. From germline, CDR1 is SGHRS and CDR2 YFSETQ. CDR3 DNA: TGCGCCAGCAGCTTGGGGAGTAGCGGGGGGCAAGAGACCCAGTACTTC. Protein product: CASSLGSSGGQETQYF. Full variable domain (outside the CDR3, taken from reference TRBV5-1 and TRBJ2-5): KAGVTQTPRYLIKTRGQQVTLSCSPISGHRSVSWYQQTPGQGLQFLFEYFSETQRNKGNFPGRFSGRQFSNSRSEMNVSTLELGDSALYLCASSLGSSGGQETQYFGPGTRLLVL.

V and J are TRBV19 and TRBJ1-1; D call uncertain. CDR1 and CDR2 (germline): LNHDA, SQIVND (reference sequence). V shed 3 bases and J shed 6 bases, with 14 bases lying between them. The CDR3 extends over 14 amino acids. CDR3 DNA sequence: TGTGCCAGTAGTATGACGGGGTTGTCTGCTGAAGCTTTCTTT. Translated: CASSMTGLSAEAFF.

The CDR3 coding sequence is TGCGCCAGCAGCTTGGCGGTTCCGAACACTGAAGCTTTCTTT. Amino acid sequence: CASSLAVPNTEAFF. V gene TRBV5-1 combines with J gene TRBJ1-1; D remains ambiguous. The germline V gene has CDR1 SGHRS and CDR2 YFSETQ. The V gene lost 0 bases and the J gene lost 1 base, with 7 bases spanning the gap. The CDR3 covers 14 residues. Full variable domain (outside the CDR3, taken from reference TRBV5-1 and TRBJ1-1): KAGVTQTPRYLIKTRGQQVTLSCSPISGHRSVSWYQQTPGQGLQFLFEYFSETQRNKGNFPGRFSGRQFSNSRSEMNVSTLELGDSALYLCASSLAVPNTEAFFGQGTRLTVV.

This chain links TRBV5-4 with TRBJ2-1, with 7 nucleotides matching TRBD1. Germline V CDR1 and CDR2: SGHNT, YYREEE (reference sequence). V trimming: 3 bases; J trimming: 6 bases; junction bases outside the gene matches: 9. The CDR3 covers 15 residues. The CDR3 is CASSYRDRRVNEQFF. In DNA form, the CDR3 reads TGTGCCAGCAGCTACCGGGACAGAAGGGTCAATGAGCAGTTCTTC.

This chain links TRBV5-6 with TRBJ2-2; possibly TRBD1 for D (6 bases). The CDR3 is 16 residues long. Germline assignment: CDR1 SGHDT and CDR2 YYEEEE. Trimming cost V 6 bases and J 5 bases, with 20 bases left between them. CDR3 sequence (DNA): TGTGCCAGCACTTCTTTGGGGGCTTCGTTTACCGGGGAGCTGTTTTTT. Encoded protein: CASTSLGASFTGELFF.

The gene calls are TRBV11-2 and TRBJ2-3, with 8 positions matching TRBD2. The CDR3 is 15 amino acids. CDR1 and CDR2 (germline): SGHAT, FQNNGV. V shed 1 base and J 1 base; nucleotides not matched to a gene: 1. The CDR3 region has the DNA TGTGCCAGCAGCTTAGGGCGGGGGGGCACAGATACGCAGTATTTT. This codes for CASSLGRGGTDTQYF.

The V gene is TRBV27, the J gene TRBJ2-5, with D possibly matching TRBD2 (6 bases). The CDR3 consists of 14 residues. Germline-derived CDR1 and CDR2 are MNHEY and SMNVEV (reference sequence). V lost 2 bases and J lost 1, with 8 bases in between. CDR3 sequence reads: CASSLGGTQETQYF. The CDR3 DNA sequence: TGTGCCAGCAGTTTAGGGGGGACCCAAGAGACCCAGTACTTC.

The chain uses TRBV5-1 and TRBJ2-3; 9 bases agree with TRBD2. The CDR3 is 17 amino acids. The germline V gene has CDR1 SGHRS and CDR2 YFSETQ. Losses at the gene ends were 5 bases for V and 0 bases for J; bases not matched to a gene: 10. CDR3 in amino acids: CASSPGRTSDSTDTQYF. CDR3 coding DNA: TGCGCCAGCAGTCCTGGCCGGACTAGCGATAGCACAGATACGCAGTATTTT.

The chain carries TRBV19 and TRBJ2-2, with 9 bases matching TRBD1. This CDR3 contains 15 residues. After removal of 4 bases from V and 7 bases from J, the junction contained 7 bases not matched to a gene. From germline, CDR1 is LNHDA and CDR2 SQIVND (reference sequence). This chain's CDR3 is CASSKRTGAGGELFF. The CDR3 nucleotides read TGTGCCAGTAGTAAAAGGACAGGGGCGGGCGGGGAGCTGTTTTTT.

The chain uses TRBV5-4 and TRBJ2-7; 10 positions agree with TRBD2. The CDR3 has 15 amino acids. The V gene's germline CDR1 is SGHNT and CDR2 YYREEE (reference sequence). With V trimmed by 3 bases and J by 2 bases, 5 bases remained unmatched. CDR3: CASSSASGSPYEQYF. The CDR3 DNA sequence: TGTGCCAGCAGCTCGGCTAGCGGGAGTCCCTACGAGCAGTACTTC.

This chain joins TRBV29-1 and TRBJ2-3; a weak D match, TRBD1 (7 bases). The V gene lost 1 base and the J gene lost 4 bases, with 21 bases spanning the gap. CDR1 is SQVTM, CDR2 ANQGSEA, per germline. CDR3 size: 17 residues. The CDR3, as DNA: TGCAGCGTTGAAGGGGGAGGTGAGGGGGCTGCCCCAGATACGCAGTATTTT. This codes for CSVEGGGEGAAPDTQYF.

The CDR3 loop is CASSEGDRKTLHF. The CDR3 bases are TGTGCCAGCAGCGAAGGGGACAGGAAAACCCTCCACTTT. The chain uses TRBV9 and TRBJ1-6; 8 nucleotides line up with TRBD1. This CDR3 has 13 amino acids. Germline V lookup: CDR1 SGDLS, CDR2 YYNGEE. The V gene end was trimmed by 3 bases and the J gene end by 14 bases; junction bases not matched to a gene: 7.

The V gene is TRBV7-2, the J gene TRBJ1-1; 7 nucleotides agree with TRBD1. J gave up 5 bases and V 7 bases, and 10 bases lay outside the gene matches. Germline CDR1 and CDR2: SGHTA and FQGNSA. This CDR3 contains 14 residues. This CDR3 reads CASTYRGGRTEAFF. In DNA, the CDR3 is TGTGCCAGCACCTACCGAGGGGGCCGGACTGAAGCTTTCTTT.

The chain links TRBV7-7 to TRBJ2-2, with 10 bases matching TRBD2. The V and J ends lost 4 bases and 3 bases, in that order; junction bases with no gene match: 11. The CDR3 runs to 18 residues. The germline V gene has CDR1 SSHAT and CDR2 FNYEAQ (reference sequence). The CDR3 reads CASSYGLAGALDTGELFF. DNA for the CDR3: TGTGCCAGCAGCTACGGTCTAGCGGGGGCGTTAGACACCGGGGAGCTGTTTTTT.

V is TRBV18 and J is TRBJ1-4; D remains ambiguous. This CDR3 has 14 amino acids. Trimming cost V 3 bases and J 6 bases, with 11 bases left between them. In germline, CDR1 is KGHSH, CDR2 LQKENI. CDR3 region: CASSPREPDEKLFF. For the CDR3, the DNA is TGTGCCAGCTCACCCCGGGAACCGGATGAAAAACTGTTTTTT.